The present entry profiles one T cell receptor (beta chain) with its context. This specimen belongs to a study of cytomegalovirus exposure and HLA in healthy donors. Profiling relied on immunoSEQ multiplex PCR, and the TCRdb table lists in-frame clones only, not all of them. The sample lists 150,000 to 200,000 clones; more than 70% were seen once. The TCR was taken from a woman aged 18 to 35 in good health and CMV-seronegative. Sequenced sample: PBMCs.

CDR3: CASGLVPGGGYTF. The CDR3 region has the DNA TGTGCTAGTGGTTTGGTACCGGGGGGCGGCTACACCTTC. The V gene is TRBV12-5, the J gene TRBJ1-2, with D possibly TRBD1 on 6 matching bases. Germline V gene lookup returns CDR1 LGHNT and CDR2 FRNRAP. This CDR3 contains 13 residues. The V and J ends lost 0 bases and 8 bases respectively, with 10 bases between them.